This T cell receptor (beta chain) was profiled in a study of blood T cell repertoires in COVID-19. In the study overall: The United States, Italy and Spain supplied acute and convalescent COVID-19 samples. T cells, B-cell-depleted T cells, or PBMCs provided the cDNA or gDNA that served as material.

Original methodology: Reference gene primers were amplified, and this amplification served to estimate nucleated cell counts. Clones were sequenced by immunoSEQ multiplex PCR, and TCRdb holds only the in-frame ones, with some missing. V, J and clone size are taken as reported in that table, and D and trimming were inferred from the DNA itself. The data hold around 300,000 clones, with more than 70% observed a single time. Participants had their cohort set by participant-reported clinical history. CDR1 and CDR2 (germline): SGHAT, FQNNGV. V shed 5 bases and J 7 bases; nucleotides not matched to a gene: 8. The CDR3 runs 15 residues.

V is TRBV11-2 and J is TRBJ2-1; 10 positions match TRBD2. The receptor was isolated from a woman in her sixties in a cohort exposed to, infected with or recovered from COVID-19 (not recorded which). The sequenced sample consisted of PBMCs or T cells enriched from blood (not recorded which). CDR3: CASSNPAGGRNEQFF. The CDR3, as DNA: TGTGCCAGCAGCAACCCAGCGGGAGGGCGAAATGAGCAGTTCTTC.